Listed below are T cell receptor beta chains from one sample, sequenced in a study of T cells after yellow fever vaccination. TCRdb recomputed calls from the 5' RACE reads with MiXCR, one row per CDR3 protein. The sample lists some 600,000 distinct CDR3 sequences; around 16% were seen once. The sample in question was PBMCs, obtained roughly 5 days after the first yellow fever vaccination. The receptor source for this set is a man aged 18 to 29 who received the YFV17D yellow fever vaccine. Both conserved end residues are part of each CDR3. Each record gives: clone size, J gene, V gene, D gene, CDR3 protein. A D gene is named only where the DNA matches it firmly. Clone size appears in some rows only: once, few, many, or a class for an expanded clone.

>.|TRBJ1-2|TRBV7-9|.
CASQGYYGYTF
>many|TRBJ2-1|TRBV20-1|.
CSARDRSAVYNEQFF
>few|TRBJ1-1|TRBV7-9|TRBD1
CASDTGQYTEAFF
>few|TRBJ1-1|TRBV28|.
CASSLFQRNTEAFF
>.|TRBJ1-4|TRBV7-8|.
CASSLDAGRSEKLFF
>.|TRBJ1-4|TRBV30|.
CAWSVQYLEKLFF
>many|TRBJ2-1|TRBV5-1|.
CASSSPSYNEQFF
>.|TRBJ2-5|TRBV18|TRBD1
CASSPPGQGLRETQYF
>.|TRBJ2-5|TRBV20-1|.
CSASPPRIVAQYF
>.|TRBJ1-4|TRBV7-9|.
CASILANNEKLFF
>few|TRBJ1-1|TRBV7-8|TRBD1
CASSPEGQGITTEAFF